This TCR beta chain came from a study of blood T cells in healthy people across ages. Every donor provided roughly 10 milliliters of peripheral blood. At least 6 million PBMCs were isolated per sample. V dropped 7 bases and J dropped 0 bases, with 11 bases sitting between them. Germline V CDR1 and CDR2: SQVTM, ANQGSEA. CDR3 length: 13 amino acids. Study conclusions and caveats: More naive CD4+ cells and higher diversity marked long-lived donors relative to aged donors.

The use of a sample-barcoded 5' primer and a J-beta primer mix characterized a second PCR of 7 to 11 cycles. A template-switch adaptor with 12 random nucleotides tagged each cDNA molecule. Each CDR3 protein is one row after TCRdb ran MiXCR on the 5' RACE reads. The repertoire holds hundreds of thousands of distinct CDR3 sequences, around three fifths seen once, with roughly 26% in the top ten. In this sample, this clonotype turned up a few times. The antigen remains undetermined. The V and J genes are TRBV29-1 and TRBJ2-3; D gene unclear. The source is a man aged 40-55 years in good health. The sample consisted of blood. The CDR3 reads CSASSSSTDTQYF. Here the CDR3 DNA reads TGCAGCGCGAGCTCTTCTAGCACAGATACGCAGTATTTT.